These 9 T cell receptor beta chains share one sample of origin, sequenced in a study of T cell responses to AZD1222 COVID-19 vaccine listed by TCRdb under 2021. What this sample's time point label stands for: sample from adult after SARS-CoV-2 infection, after symptom onset. Libraries were prepared through the immunoSEQ multiplex PCR assay. TCRdb holds this immuneACCESS table with in-frame rearrangements only. Some clones are missing; in checked studies, unresolved V genes explain under half, and the rest has no known cause. Across this sample there are over 120,000 clones, with around 92% seen only once. Of the sample, 9.5% to 15% falls within the top ten clones. This sample comprised peripheral blood, obtained after recovery from COVID-19. The receptors were gathered from an adult who had recovered from COVID-19.

The chain is built from TRBV7-9 and TRBJ2-2; 10 bases align to TRBD1. Germline V gene sequence: CDR1 SEHNR, CDR2 FQNEAQ (reference sequence). V lost 1 base and J lost 3; bases outside the gene matches: 2. The length of the CDR3 is 16 residues. The CDR3 loop is CASSLEGQGYTGELFF. CDR3 DNA: TGTGCCAGCAGCTTAGAGGGACAGGGGTACACCGGGGAGCTGTTTTTT. The variable domain in full, completed from reference TRBV7-9 and TRBJ2-2, reads DTGVSQNPRHKITKRGQNVTFRCDPISEHNRLYWYRQTLGQGPEFLTYFQNEAQLEKSRLLSDRFSAERPKGSFSTLEIQRTEQGDSAMYLCASSLEGQGYTGELFFGEGSRLTVL.

The chain has TRBV19 and TRBJ2-2; no definite D call. This CDR3 is 15 amino acids long. Trimming took off 7 bases at V and 5 bases at J, with 17 bases between the two ends. In germline, CDR1 is LNHDA, CDR2 SQIVND (reference sequence). CDR3 nucleotides: TGTGCCAGTACTCGACGAGGAATGGATACCGGGGAGCTGTTTTTT. Its translation: CASTRRGMDTGELFF.

CDR3 amino acids: CASSPRDSLYNEQFF. The CDR3 coding sequence is TGTGCCAGCAGTCCCCGGGACTCCCTCTACAATGAGCAGTTCTTC. This chain uses TRBV27 with TRBJ2-1; D possibly corresponds to TRBD2 (6 bases). The CDR3 runs 15 residues. The V end lost 5 bases, the J end lost 3 bases, and 14 bases lay between the germline ends. Germline lookup yields CDR1 MNHEY and CDR2 SMNVEV (reference sequence).

The rearrangement links TRBV29-1 to TRBJ1-2; 9 nucleotides match TRBD1. With V trimmed by 7 bases and J by 3 bases, 3 bases remained unmatched. This CDR3 contains 12 residues. CDR1 and CDR2 (germline): SQVTM, ANQGSEA. CDR3 amino acids: CSGGDRDYGYTF. The CDR3 DNA sequence: TGCAGCGGGGGGGACAGGGACTATGGCTACACCTTC.

The chain combines TRBV9 with TRBJ2-2; 10 bases agree with TRBD2. The CDR3 runs 15 residues. The V segment lost 3 bases and the J segment 5 bases; nucleotides outside the gene matches: 4. Germline V gives CDR1 SGDLS, CDR2 YYNGEE. DNA for the CDR3: TGTGCCAGCAGCGAACTAGCGGGAAATACCGGGGAGCTGTTTTTT. Amino acids: CASSELAGNTGELFF.

The V and J genes are TRBV6-4 and TRBJ2-2; TRBD2 agrees at 11 bases. The CDR3 covers 16 residues. Germline-derived CDR1 and CDR2 are MRHNA and SNTAGT. The V and J ends lost 6 bases and 1 base, in that order; junction bases with no gene match: 4. This CDR3 is CASSRGTSGNTGELFF. CDR3 nucleotide sequence: TGTGCCAGCAGCCGTGGGACTAGCGGGAACACCGGGGAGCTGTTTTTT.

V usage is TRBV5-4 and J usage is TRBJ2-1; the D gene is possibly TRBD2 (6 bases). CDR3 size: 16 residues. Trimming took 1 base from V and 4 from J, leaving 15 bases between them. From germline, CDR1 is SGHNT and CDR2 YYREEE (reference sequence). The CDR3 region is CASSLYVLADYNEQFF. The CDR3 nucleotides are TGTGCCAGCAGCTTGTACGTACTAGCAGATTACAATGAGCAGTTCTTC.

V is TRBV6-1 and J is TRBJ2-6; a weak D match, TRBD1 (5 bases). The CDR3 is 14 residues long. V lost 2 bases and J 3 bases, leaving 5 bases between the germline ends. Germline loops: CDR1 MNHNS, CDR2 SASEGT. CDR3 sequence: CASSEQGGANVLTF. DNA of the CDR3: TGTGCCAGCAGTGAACAGGGTGGGGCCAACGTCCTGACTTTC.

This chain links TRBV5-1 with TRBJ1-3; the D is unclear. The germline CDR1 and CDR2 sequences are SGHRS and YFSETQ. The CDR3 contains 13 residues. With 4 bases removed from V and 3 bases from J, the gap between germline ends came to 8 bases. CDR3 protein: CASSPTVGNTIYF. CDR3 in DNA: TGCGCCAGCAGCCCTACCGTTGGAAACACCATATATTTT.